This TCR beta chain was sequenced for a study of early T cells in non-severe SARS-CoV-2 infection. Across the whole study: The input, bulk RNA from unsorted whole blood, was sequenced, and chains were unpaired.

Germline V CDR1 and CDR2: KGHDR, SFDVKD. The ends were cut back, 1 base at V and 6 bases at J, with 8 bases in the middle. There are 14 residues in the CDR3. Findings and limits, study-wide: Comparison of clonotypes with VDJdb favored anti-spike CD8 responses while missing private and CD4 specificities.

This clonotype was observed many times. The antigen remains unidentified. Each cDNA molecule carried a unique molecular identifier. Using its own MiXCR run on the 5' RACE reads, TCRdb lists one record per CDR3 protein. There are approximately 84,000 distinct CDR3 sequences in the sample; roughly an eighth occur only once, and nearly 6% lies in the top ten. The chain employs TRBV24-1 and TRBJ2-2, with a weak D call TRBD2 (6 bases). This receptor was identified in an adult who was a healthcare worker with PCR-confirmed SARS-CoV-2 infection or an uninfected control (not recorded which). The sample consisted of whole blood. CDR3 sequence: CATSDFGGAGELFF. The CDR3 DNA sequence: TGTGCCACCAGTGATTTTGGAGGGGCCGGGGAGCTGTTTTTT.